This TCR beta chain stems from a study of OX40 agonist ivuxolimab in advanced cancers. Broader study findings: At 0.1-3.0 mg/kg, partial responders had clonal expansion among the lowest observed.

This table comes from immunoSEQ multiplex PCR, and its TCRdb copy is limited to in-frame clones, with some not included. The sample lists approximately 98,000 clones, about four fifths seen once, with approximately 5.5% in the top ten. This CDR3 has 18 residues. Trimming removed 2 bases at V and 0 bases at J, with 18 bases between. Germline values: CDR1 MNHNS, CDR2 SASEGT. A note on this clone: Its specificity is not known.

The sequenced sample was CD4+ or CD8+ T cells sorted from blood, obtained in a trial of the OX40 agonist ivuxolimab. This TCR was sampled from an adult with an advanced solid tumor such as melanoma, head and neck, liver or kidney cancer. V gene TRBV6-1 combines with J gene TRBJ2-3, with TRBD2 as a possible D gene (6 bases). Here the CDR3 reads CASSEWVAAGLSTDTQYF. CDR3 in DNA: TGTGCCAGCAGTGAATGGGTAGCGGCGGGACTTAGCACAGATACGCAGTATTTT.